These 19 T cell receptor beta chains share one sample of origin, sequenced in a study of CD8+CD57+ T cells in acquired aplastic anemia. TCR beta VDJ and CDR3 profiles were obtained from a genomic DNA template. TCRdb processed the reads anew with MiXCR; each CDR3 protein has one entry. The sample shows some 280,000 distinct CDR3 sequences, 55% to 60% of them seen only once. The sample taken for sequencing was sorted CD4+, CD8+, or CD8+CD57+ T cells (not recorded which) from PBMCs. Receptor source: a human donor with severe aplastic anemia or a healthy control (not recorded which).

The rearrangement links TRBV24-1 to TRBJ2-5; a possible D gene is TRBD1 (5 bases). The CDR3 is 13 amino acids. The V end lost 11 bases, the J end lost 3 bases, and 15 bases lay between the germline ends. Germline-derived CDR1 and CDR2 are KGHDR and SFDVKD. The DNA for the CDR3 is TGTGCCATCTCTGGACCAGGGAAAGAGACCCAGTACTTC. Translated, it gives CAISGPGKETQYF.

This chain uses TRBV10-3 with TRBJ2-3; D is unresolved. Germline V gene lookup returns CDR1 ENHRY and CDR2 SYGVKD. V lost 5 bases and J lost 0, with 12 bases in between. CDR3 length equals 15 residues. In DNA form, the CDR3 reads TGTGCCATCAGTCCGCACACCTCTAGCACAGATACGCAGTATTTT. Protein: CAISPHTSSTDTQYF.

This clonotype was seen just once. The rearrangement uses TRBV19 and TRBJ1-2; 7 nucleotides agree with TRBD1. V lost 5 bases to trimming and J lost 8 bases; unmatched junction nucleotides: 11. This CDR3 has 14 amino acids. Germline CDR1 and CDR2: LNHDA and SQIVND (reference sequence). The CDR3 DNA sequence: TGTGCCAGTAGTGACCCAGGGGGGCTTAAAGGCTACACCTTC. This sequence encodes CASSDPGGLKGYTF.

The chain uses TRBV7-8 and TRBJ2-2; TRBD2 matches 10 bases. The V and J ends lost 5 bases and 3 bases, in that order; junction bases with no gene match: 9. Germline-derived CDR1 and CDR2 are SGHVS and FQNEAQ. The CDR3 runs 17 residues. The CDR3 bases are TGTGCCAGCAGCCCCCAAGCGGGGGGGCCATACACCGGGGAGCTGTTTTTT. Residues: CASSPQAGGPYTGELFF.

This clonotype was seen many times. The V gene is TRBV7-9, the J gene TRBJ2-7; 9 bases match TRBD2. The junction had 0 bases not matched to a gene; V was cut back by 1 base and J by 2 bases. This CDR3 comprises 14 residues. Germline CDR1 SEHNR, CDR2 FQNEAQ (reference sequence). CDR3 nucleotides: TGTGCCAGCAGCTTAGGCGGGGGGGCCTACGAGCAGTACTTC. As protein: CASSLGGGAYEQYF.

This clonotype came up many times. The V call is TRBV7-8, the J call TRBJ2-3; D call uncertain. The germline V gene has CDR1 SGHVS and CDR2 FQNEAQ. Trimming cost V 3 bases and J 2 bases, with 9 bases left between them. There are 14 residues in the CDR3. The CDR3 spells CASSFSRATDTQYF. CDR3 sequence (DNA): TGTGCCAGCAGCTTTAGCAGAGCCACAGATACGCAGTATTTT.

This clonotype has a handful of counts. Here the CDR3 DNA reads TGTGCCAGCAGCCCTCTTGGGGAGATTTGGGACGAGCAGTACTTC. Translated, it gives CASSPLGEIWDEQYF. The chain has TRBV25-1 and TRBJ2-7; tentative D call: TRBD2 (5 bases). The CDR3 has 15 residues. The V end was cut by 6 bases, the J end by 5 bases, with 20 bases between. CDR1 and CDR2 from the germline V gene are MGHDK and SYGVNS.

This clonotype has ten or more counts. This rearrangement joins TRBV11-2 to TRBJ1-3; D is uncertain. V dropped 0 bases and J dropped 2 bases, with 8 bases sitting between them. Germline assignment: CDR1 SGHAT and CDR2 FQNNGV. The CDR3 extends over 15 amino acids. The CDR3 DNA reads as TGTGCCAGCAGCTTAGACCCAGTAGCTGGAAACACCATATATTTT. This gives the protein CASSLDPVAGNTIYF.

The V gene is TRBV7-2, the J gene TRBJ2-7; the D gene could be TRBD1 or TRBD2 (5 bases each). The V gene's germline CDR1 is SGHTA and CDR2 FQGNSA. This CDR3 region has 14 residues. V shed 5 bases and J shed 2 bases, with 13 bases lying between them. This CDR3 reads CASSPQKGPYEQYF. The CDR3 DNA sequence: TGTGCCAGCAGCCCCCAGAAGGGACCCTACGAGCAGTACTTC.

J is TRBJ2-2 and V is TRBV2; D unclear. The CDR3 spans 12 residues. Trimming removed 7 bases at V and 3 bases at J, with 6 bases between. The germline CDR1 and CDR2 sequences are SNHLY and FYNNEI. CDR3 residues: CASNRYTGELFF. The CDR3 DNA reads TGTGCCAGCAATCGGTACACCGGGGAGCTGTTTTTT.

This clonotype was recorded only once. The chain has TRBV20-1 and TRBJ1-5; no clear D. Germline V gene lookup returns CDR1 DFQATT and CDR2 SNEGSKA (reference sequence). The CDR3 is 17 amino acids. V was clipped by 0 bases and J by 9 bases, with 24 bases between them. The CDR3 nucleotides read TGCAGTGCTAGAGAGGTATCGGGCAGGCCGGACCTGGGGCCCCAGCATTTT. This encodes CSAREVSGRPDLGPQHF.

Many counts were recorded for this clonotype. This may stem from a read error, because a much larger clone lies one nucleotide away. The genes are TRBV29-1 and TRBJ2-3; a weak D match, TRBD1 (6 bases). Germline V gives CDR1 SQVTM, CDR2 ANQGSEA. The CDR3 contains 14 residues. CDR3 nucleotide sequence: TGCAGCGTCGGGACACCTCCGAGCACAGGTACGCAGTATTTT. It yields the protein CSVGTPPSTGTQYF.

This clonotype was observed at least ten times. V is TRBV5-1 and J is TRBJ2-1; 8 bases agree with TRBD2. Trimming at V came to 1 base and at J to 5 bases, leaving 5 bases not matched to a gene. This CDR3 has 15 residues. Germline assignment: CDR1 SGHRS and CDR2 YFSETQ. The CDR3: CASSLTGGANNEQFF. The CDR3 DNA follows: TGCGCCAGCAGCTTGACGGGGGGGGCCAACAATGAGCAGTTCTTC.

The chain carries TRBV7-9 and TRBJ1-4; 7 bases fit TRBD1. J was trimmed by 8 bases and V by 0 bases; bases with no gene match: 12. Germline V gene lookup returns CDR1 SEHNR and CDR2 FQNEAQ (reference sequence). The CDR3 consists of 17 residues. Written as DNA, the CDR3 is TGTGCCAGCAGCTTAGCTGTCACACCCACCAGGGGGGAAAAACTGTTTTTT. It specifies CASSLAVTPTRGEKLFF.

This clonotype was picked up one time. The V call is TRBV7-9, the J call TRBJ2-1, with no clear D. V lost 6 bases to trimming and J lost 4 bases, with 7 bases between them. The CDR3 runs to 12 residues. Germline V gene lookup returns CDR1 SEHNR and CDR2 FQNEAQ (reference sequence). The CDR3, as DNA: TGTGCCAGCAGGCACGCGTACAATGAGCAGTTCTTC. Its protein is CASRHAYNEQFF.

The chain recombines TRBV7-2 with TRBJ2-5, with D maybe TRBD1 (6 bases). V lost 1 base and J lost 5, with 14 bases in between. Germline assignment: CDR1 SGHTA and CDR2 FQGNSA. CDR3 length equals 15 residues. CDR3 sequence: CASSLGGQRRETQYF. CDR3 sequence (DNA): TGTGCCAGCAGCTTAGGAGGACAGCGGAGGGAGACCCAGTACTTC.

The chain links TRBV7-2 to TRBJ2-7; D call uncertain. CDR3 length: 15 amino acids. CDR1 and CDR2 from the germline V gene are SGHTA and FQGNSA. Trimming took off 1 base at V and 6 bases at J, with 16 bases between the two ends. The CDR3 bases are TGTGCCAGCAGCTTAGAGCCCTCTGAGTGGGGCGAGCAGTACTTC. The encoded protein is CASSLEPSEWGEQYF.

The chain has TRBV7-9 and TRBJ2-7; the D gene is possibly TRBD2 (5 bases). The germline V and J ends were trimmed by 8 bases and 1 base, with 18 bases remaining between them. This CDR3 region has 15 residues. Germline assignment: CDR1 SEHNR and CDR2 FQNEAQ (reference sequence). The chain's CDR3 is CASSPERGSSYEQYF. The CDR3 coding sequence is TGTGCCAGCTCCCCAGAACGGGGATCTTCCTACGAGCAGTACTTC.

About this clonotype itself: Being one base from a much bigger clone, this may be a read error. The rearrangement joins TRBV7-8 to TRBJ1-2; a weak D match, TRBD1 (5 bases). Trimming shortened V by 5 bases and J by 4 bases, and 20 bases separated the two germline ends. Germline CDR1 and CDR2: SGHVS and FQNEAQ. The CDR3 length is 16 residues. CDR3 bases: TGTGCCAGCAGCGAAGGCGATATTACAGGTGGCTATGGCTACACCTTC. Its protein product is CASSEGDITGGYGYTF.